The present T cell receptor (beta chain) was sequenced within a study of T cell changes during pregnancy in multiple sclerosis. The method was immunoSEQ multiplex PCR; TCRdb's version includes in-frame clones alone and lacks a portion of them. The sample contains around 100,000 clones, around 92% of which appear only once. The CDR3 spans 15 residues. The junction had 8 bases not matched to a gene; V was cut back by 6 bases and J by 7 bases. Germline assignment: CDR1 MDHEN and CDR2 SYDVKM. The chain joins TRBV28 to TRBJ2-1; 11 bases are shared with TRBD2. The clonotype comes from a female donor with multiple sclerosis, enrolled in a pregnancy study. Material: peripheral blood, obtained after pregnancy. The CDR3 is CASSVAGGIVNEQFF. In nucleotides, the CDR3 is TGTGCCAGCAGCGTAGCGGGAGGGATAGTAAATGAGCAGTTCTTC.